This T cell receptor (beta chain) was retrieved from a study of blood T cell repertoires in COVID-19. Trimming at V came to 4 bases and at J to 2 bases, leaving 3 bases not matched to a gene. This CDR3 has 15 amino acids. Germline V CDR1 and CDR2: MDHEN, SYDVKM. Original processing notes: Reference gene primers were amplified, and this amplification served to estimate nucleated cell counts. TCRdb keeps only in-frame clones here, not all; method: immunoSEQ multiplex PCR. That table supplies the V and J calls and clone size; D and trimming were determined from the DNA. Among fewer than 60,000 clones listed, around nine tenths were seen once.

The chain combines TRBV28 with TRBJ1-4; 8 bases agree with TRBD1. Material: peripheral blood. The source is a man over 45 with acute or convalescent COVID-19. The CDR3 sequence: CASSSTGGTNEKLFF. The DNA of the CDR3 is TGTGCCAGCAGTTCTACAGGGGGGACTAATGAAAAACTGTTTTTT.